The following is a TCR beta chain sequence with its context. Its cognate antigen has yet to be identified. Per-base quality was not reported, and no clone a single base away is much larger than it. This sample stems from a study of T cell repertoires in cytomegalovirus infection (dated by TCRdb to about 2019). Context from the whole study: The peptide stimulations were aimed at well-studied HLA-B-restricted epitopes as well as recently identified HLA-C-restricted CMV epitopes, whose presentation resists viral immunomodulation. Because public TCR beta signatures pointed to carriage of CMV infection together with the matching HLA type, the HLA type of each donor mattered for the analysis. Results the study describes overall, beyond this receptor: Cumulative frequency of public TCR beta family members discriminated carriers of CMV infection plus the relevant HLA type in this cohort and an independent approximately 350-donor cohort. In the ex vivo response, HLA-C-restricted CMV-specific TCR beta clonotypes were dominant, and in two of eight donors the single most frequent clonotype came from this HLA-C-restricted group.

The germline V gene provides CDR1 MNHEY and CDR2 SVGEGT. The CDR3 spans 13 residues, from the cysteine through the phenylalanine. The DNA shown is the 39-base CDR3, in frame from base 1. Compared with germline, V lacks 7 bases and J lacks 6 bases; bases without a gene match: 3. This sample was sequenced with an Illumina HiSeq 1500. Clones were called with MiXCR by TCRdb after fastp trimmed the public reads at Q25, and only in-frame beta chains were retained. Rows matching on CDR3 protein sequence are summarized as one entry with the most common DNA and genes. The sample includes roughly 500,000 distinct CDR3 sequences, with around 30% observed a single time. The top ten clonotypes cover roughly 15% of the sample. The treatment or condition label on this specimen signifies: in vitro stimulation with specific CMV peptide epitopes to enrich CMV-specific T cells.

In this chain, TRBV6-2 or TRBV6-3 is recombined with TRBJ2-4; the junction holds 10 bases that match TRBD1. This receptor was taken from a human donor in good health (CMV status not recorded). Some clones in this sample may be carry-over from other donors' samples. Sequences were derived from cultured PBMCs, sampled from culture after CMV antigen stimulation. The nucleotides read TGTGCCAGCATCGGGACAGGGGTAAACATTCAGTACTTC. It is translated as CASIGTGVNIQYF.